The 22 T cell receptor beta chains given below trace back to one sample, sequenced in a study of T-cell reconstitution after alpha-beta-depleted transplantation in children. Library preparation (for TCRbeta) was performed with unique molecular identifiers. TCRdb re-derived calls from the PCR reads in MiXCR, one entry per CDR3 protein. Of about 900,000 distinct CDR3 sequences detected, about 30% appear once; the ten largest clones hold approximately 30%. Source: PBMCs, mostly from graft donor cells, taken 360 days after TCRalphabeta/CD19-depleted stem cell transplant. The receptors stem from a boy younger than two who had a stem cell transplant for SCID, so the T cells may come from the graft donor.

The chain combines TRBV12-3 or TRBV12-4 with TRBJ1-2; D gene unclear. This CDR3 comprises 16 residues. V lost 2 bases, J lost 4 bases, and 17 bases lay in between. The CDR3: CASSLPAVWEIYGYTF. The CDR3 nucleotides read TGTGCCAGCAGTTTACCAGCGGTCTGGGAAATCTATGGCTACACCTTC.

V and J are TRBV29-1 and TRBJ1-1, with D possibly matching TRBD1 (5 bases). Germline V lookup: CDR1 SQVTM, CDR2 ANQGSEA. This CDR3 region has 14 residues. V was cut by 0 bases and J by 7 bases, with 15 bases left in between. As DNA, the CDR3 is TGCAGCGTTGAAGAGTTGGGGGATAGGAGTGAAGCTTTCTTT. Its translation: CSVEELGDRSEAFF.

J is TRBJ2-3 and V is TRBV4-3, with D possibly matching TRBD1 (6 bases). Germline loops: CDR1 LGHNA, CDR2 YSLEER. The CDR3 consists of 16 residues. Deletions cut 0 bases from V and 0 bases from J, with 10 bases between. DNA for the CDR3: TGCGCCAGCAGCCAAGAACAGGGTACTAGCACAGATACGCAGTATTTT. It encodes CASSQEQGTSTDTQYF.

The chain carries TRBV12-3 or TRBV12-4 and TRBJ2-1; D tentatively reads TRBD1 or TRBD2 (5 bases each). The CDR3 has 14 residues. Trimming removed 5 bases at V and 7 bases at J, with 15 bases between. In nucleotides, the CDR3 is TGTGCCAGCAGTCCGCGGGTCGAGGGGAATGAGCAGTTCTTC. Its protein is CASSPRVEGNEQFF.

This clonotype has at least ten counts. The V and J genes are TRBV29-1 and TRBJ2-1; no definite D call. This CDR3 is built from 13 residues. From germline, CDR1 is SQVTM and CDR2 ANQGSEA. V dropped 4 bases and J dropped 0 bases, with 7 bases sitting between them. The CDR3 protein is CSVVASSYNEQFF. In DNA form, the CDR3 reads TGCAGCGTTGTAGCTAGCTCCTACAATGAGCAGTTCTTC.

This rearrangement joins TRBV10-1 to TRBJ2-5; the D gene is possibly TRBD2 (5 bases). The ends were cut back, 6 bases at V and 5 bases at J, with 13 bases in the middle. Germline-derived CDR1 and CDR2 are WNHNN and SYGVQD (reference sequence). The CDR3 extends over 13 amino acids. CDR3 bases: TGCGCCAGCAGGGTACTAGGACCGGAGACCCAGTACTTC. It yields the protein CASRVLGPETQYF.

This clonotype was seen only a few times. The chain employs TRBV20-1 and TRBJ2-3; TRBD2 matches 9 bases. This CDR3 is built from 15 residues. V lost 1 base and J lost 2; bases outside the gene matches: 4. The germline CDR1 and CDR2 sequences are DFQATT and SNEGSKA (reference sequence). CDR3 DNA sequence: TGCAGTGCTAGAGGCCCTAGCGGGAACACAGATACGCAGTATTTT. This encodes CSARGPSGNTDTQYF.

CDR3 loop: CASSLDRGESYEQYF. The CDR3 bases are TGTGCCAGCAGTTTAGACAGGGGGGAATCCTACGAGCAGTACTTC. V and J are TRBV28 and TRBJ2-7; 9 nucleotides line up with TRBD1. This CDR3 comprises 15 residues. Germline CDR1 and CDR2: MDHEN and SYDVKM. Germline trimming cut 2 bases from V and 1 base from J; bases unmatched to any gene: 3.

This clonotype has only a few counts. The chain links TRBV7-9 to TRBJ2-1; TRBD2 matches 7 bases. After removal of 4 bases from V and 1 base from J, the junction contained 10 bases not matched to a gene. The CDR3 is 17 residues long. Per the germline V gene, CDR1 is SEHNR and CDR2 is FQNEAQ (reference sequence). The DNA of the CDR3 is TGTGCCAGCAGCTCCCGACTACCAGCGGGGTCCTACAATGAGCAGTTCTTC. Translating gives CASSSRLPAGSYNEQFF.

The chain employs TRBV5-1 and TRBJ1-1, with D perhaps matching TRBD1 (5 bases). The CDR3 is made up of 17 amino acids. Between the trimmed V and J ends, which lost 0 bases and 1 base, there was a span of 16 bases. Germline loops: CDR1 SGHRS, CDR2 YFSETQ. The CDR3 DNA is TGCGCCAGCAGCTTGGAGTGGTTGGCAGGGTCGAACACTGAAGCTTTCTTT. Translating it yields CASSLEWLAGSNTEAFF.

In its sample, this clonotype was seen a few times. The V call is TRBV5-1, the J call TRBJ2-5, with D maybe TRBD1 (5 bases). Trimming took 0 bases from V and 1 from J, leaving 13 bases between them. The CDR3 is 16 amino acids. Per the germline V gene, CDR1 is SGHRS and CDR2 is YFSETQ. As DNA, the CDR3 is TGCGCCAGCAGCTTGGTCGGCAGGGTGGCCCAAGAGACCCAGTACTTC. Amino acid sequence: CASSLVGRVAQETQYF. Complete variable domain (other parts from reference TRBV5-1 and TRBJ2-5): KAGVTQTPRYLIKTRGQQVTLSCSPISGHRSVSWYQQTPGQGLQFLFEYFSETQRNKGNFPGRFSGRQFSNSRSEMNVSTLELGDSALYLCASSLVGRVAQETQYFGPGTRLLVL.

The CDR3 DNA reads TGTGCCAGTAGTATAGATCAGGGCGGCCAGCCCCAGCATTTT. This codes for CASSIDQGGQPQHF. This chain joins TRBV19 and TRBJ1-5, with a weak D call TRBD1 (5 bases). V was clipped by 0 bases and J by 7 bases, with 10 bases between them. CDR3 size: 14 residues. Germline loops: CDR1 LNHDA, CDR2 SQIVND (reference sequence).

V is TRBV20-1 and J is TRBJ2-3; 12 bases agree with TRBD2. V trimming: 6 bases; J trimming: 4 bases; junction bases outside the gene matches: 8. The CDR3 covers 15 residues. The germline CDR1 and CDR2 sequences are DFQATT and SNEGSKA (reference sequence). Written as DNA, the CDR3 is TGCAGTGCGACTAGCGGGGGCAGTTTGTCAGATACGCAGTATTTT. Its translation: CSATSGGSLSDTQYF.

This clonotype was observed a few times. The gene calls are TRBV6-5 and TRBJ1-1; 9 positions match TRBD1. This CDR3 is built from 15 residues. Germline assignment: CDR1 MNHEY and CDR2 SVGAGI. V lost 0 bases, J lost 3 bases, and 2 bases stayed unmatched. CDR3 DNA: TGTGCCAGCAGTTACTCGAACAGGGGGCACACTGAAGCTTTCTTT. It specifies CASSYSNRGHTEAFF.

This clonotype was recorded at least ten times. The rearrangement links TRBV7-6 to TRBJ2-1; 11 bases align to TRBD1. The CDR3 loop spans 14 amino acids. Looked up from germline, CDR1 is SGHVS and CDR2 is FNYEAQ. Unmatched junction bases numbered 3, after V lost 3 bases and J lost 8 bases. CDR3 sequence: CASSFGTGGDEQFF. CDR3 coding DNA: TGTGCCAGCAGCTTTGGGACAGGGGGGGATGAGCAGTTCTTC.

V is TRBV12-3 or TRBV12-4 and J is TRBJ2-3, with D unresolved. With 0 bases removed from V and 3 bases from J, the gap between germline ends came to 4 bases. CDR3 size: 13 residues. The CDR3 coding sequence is TGTGCCAGCAGTTTAGCACAGACAGATACGCAGTATTTT. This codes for CASSLAQTDTQYF.

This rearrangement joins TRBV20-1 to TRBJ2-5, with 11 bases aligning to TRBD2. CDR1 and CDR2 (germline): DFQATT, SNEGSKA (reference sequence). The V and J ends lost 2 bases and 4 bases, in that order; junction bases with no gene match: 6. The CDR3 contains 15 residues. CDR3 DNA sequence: TGCAGTGCTAGATCTAGCGGGGGGCCGGGAGAGACCCAGTACTTC. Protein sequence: CSARSSGGPGETQYF.

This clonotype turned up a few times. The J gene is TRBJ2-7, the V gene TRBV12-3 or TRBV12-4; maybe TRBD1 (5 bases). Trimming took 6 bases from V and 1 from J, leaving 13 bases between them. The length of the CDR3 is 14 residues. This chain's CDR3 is CASSRADVSYEQYF. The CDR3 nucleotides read TGTGCCAGCAGCAGGGCGGACGTTTCCTACGAGCAGTACTTC.

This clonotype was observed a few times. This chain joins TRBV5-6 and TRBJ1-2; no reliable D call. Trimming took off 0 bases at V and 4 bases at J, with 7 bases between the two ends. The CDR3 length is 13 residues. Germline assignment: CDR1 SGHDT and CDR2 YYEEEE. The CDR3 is CASSLGVGYGYTF. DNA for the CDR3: TGTGCCAGCAGCTTGGGGGTCGGCTATGGCTACACCTTC.

CDR3 DNA sequence: TGCGCCAGCAGCTTGGGAGGGATCACTGGAAACACCATATATTTT. Encoded protein: CASSLGGITGNTIYF. The chain recombines TRBV5-1 with TRBJ1-3, with D hard to call. This CDR3 comprises 15 residues. Germline CDR1 reads SGHRS; CDR2 reads YFSETQ. V was trimmed by 0 bases and J by 2 bases, leaving 9 bases between them.

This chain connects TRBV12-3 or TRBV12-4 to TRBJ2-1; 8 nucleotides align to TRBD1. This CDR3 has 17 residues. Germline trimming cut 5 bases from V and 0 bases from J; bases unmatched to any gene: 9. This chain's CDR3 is CASSTHRTGTSYNEQFF. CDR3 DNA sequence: TGTGCCAGCAGTACCCACCGGACAGGGACCTCCTACAATGAGCAGTTCTTC.

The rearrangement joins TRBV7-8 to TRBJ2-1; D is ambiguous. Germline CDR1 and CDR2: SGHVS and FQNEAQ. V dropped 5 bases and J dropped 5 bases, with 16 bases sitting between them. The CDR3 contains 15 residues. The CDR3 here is CASSPRKMWDNEQFF. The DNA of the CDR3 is TGTGCCAGCAGCCCCCGCAAGATGTGGGACAATGAGCAGTTCTTC.